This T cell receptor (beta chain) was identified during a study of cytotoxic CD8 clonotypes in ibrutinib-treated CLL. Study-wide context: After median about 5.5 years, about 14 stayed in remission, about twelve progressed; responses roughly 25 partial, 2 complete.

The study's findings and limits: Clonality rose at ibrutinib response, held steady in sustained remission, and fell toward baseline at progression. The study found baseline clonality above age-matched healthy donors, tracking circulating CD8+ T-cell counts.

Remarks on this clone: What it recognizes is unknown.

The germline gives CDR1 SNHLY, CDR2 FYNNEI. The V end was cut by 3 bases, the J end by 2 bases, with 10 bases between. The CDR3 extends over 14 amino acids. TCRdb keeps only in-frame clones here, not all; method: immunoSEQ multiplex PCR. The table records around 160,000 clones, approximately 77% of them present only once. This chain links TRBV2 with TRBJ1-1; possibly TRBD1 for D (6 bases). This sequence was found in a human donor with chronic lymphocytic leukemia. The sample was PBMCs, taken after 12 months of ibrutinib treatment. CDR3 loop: CASSEEGGNTEAFF. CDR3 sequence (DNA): TGTGCCAGCAGTGAGGAGGGGGGTAACACTGAAGCTTTCTTT. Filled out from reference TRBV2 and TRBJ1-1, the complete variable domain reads EPEVTQTPSHQVTQMGQEVILRCVPISNHLYFYWYRQILGQKVEFLVSFYNNEISEKSEIFDDQFSVERPDGSNFTLKIRSTKLEDSAMYFCASSEEGGNTEAFFGQGTRLTVV.